One and the same sample provided the 14 T cell receptor beta chains below, sequenced in a study of memory CD4+ T cells and cytomegalovirus serostatus. The sort gate was single viable CD3+CD4+CD8-CD45RO+ cells for memory CD4+ T cells. Only in-frame clones appear in the TCRdb table, and some are missing; sequencing was by immunoSEQ multiplex PCR. This repertoire shows 48,000 or so clones, just under 80% found once; its top ten account for 0.78%. The sequenced sample consisted of memory CD4+ T cells from blood. The source is an adult in good health and CMV-seronegative.

The chain carries TRBV15 and TRBJ1-2, with unresolved D. The CDR3 is made up of 12 amino acids. V shed 0 bases and J shed 2 bases, with 1 base lying between them. The germline V gene has CDR1 LNHNV and CDR2 YYDKDF (reference sequence). CDR3 amino acids: CATSRDNYGYTF. The CDR3 coding sequence is TGTGCCACCAGCAGAGACAACTATGGCTACACCTTC.

The V call is TRBV5-6, the J call TRBJ2-1; D is undetermined. The CDR3 sequence is 12 residues long. CDR1 and CDR2 from the germline V gene are SGHDT and YYEEEE. V was shortened by 3 bases and J by 10 bases, with 11 bases between the two germline ends. The CDR3 spells CASSWRSMEQFF. In DNA form, the CDR3 reads TGTGCCAGCAGCTGGCGGTCCATGGAGCAGTTCTTC.

Remarks on this clone: The junction departs from germline at one end; a sequencing error may be responsible. The chain has TRBV5-5 and TRBJ2-7; the D is unclear. The germline CDR1 and CDR2 sequences are SGHKS and YYEKEE (reference sequence). The CDR3 consists of 14 residues. CDR3 sequence reads: CASSLVRSSYDQYF. In DNA, the CDR3 is TGTGCCAGCAGCTTAGTAAGAAGCTCCTACGACCAGTACTTC.

The genes are TRBV7-8 and TRBJ1-4, with 9 bases lining up with TRBD1. The germline CDR1 and CDR2 sequences are SGHVS and FQNEAQ. The CDR3 is made up of 14 amino acids. With V trimmed by 0 bases and J by 8 bases, 1 base remained unmatched. The CDR3: CASSLAGQGEKLFF. CDR3 nucleotide sequence: TGTGCCAGCAGCTTAGCGGGACAGGGAGAAAAACTGTTTTTT.

V gene TRBV5-1 combines with J gene TRBJ1-4, with a weak D call TRBD1 (5 bases). V was cut by 4 bases and J by 8 bases, with 12 bases left in between. Germline lookup yields CDR1 SGHRS and CDR2 YFSETQ. CDR3 length equals 13 residues. CDR3 protein: CASSPGTVEKLFF. CDR3 bases: TGCGCCAGCAGCCCCGGGACCGTCGAAAAACTGTTTTTT.

The chain has TRBV6-5 and TRBJ2-1; TRBD2 agrees at 13 bases. Trimming took 2 bases from V and 9 from J; bases not matched to a gene: 7. The CDR3 consists of 16 residues. Germline V gives CDR1 MNHEY, CDR2 SVGAGI. The CDR3 region has the DNA TGTGCCAGCAGTTACGGACGACTAGCGGGAGGTTTTGAGCAGTTCTTC. This gives the protein CASSYGRLAGGFEQFF.

The V gene is TRBV7-9, the J gene TRBJ1-5; weak D call: TRBD1 (5 bases). V dropped 1 base and J dropped 7 bases, with 11 bases sitting between them. Germline V gene lookup returns CDR1 SEHNR and CDR2 FQNEAQ (reference sequence). This CDR3 comprises 14 residues. CDR3 residues: CASSLGGGGQPQHF. The DNA of the CDR3 is TGTGCCAGCAGCTTAGGCGGGGGGGGACAGCCCCAGCATTTT. Together with reference TRBV7-9 and TRBJ1-5, the CDR3 gives the full variable domain: DTGVSQNPRHKITKRGQNVTFRCDPISEHNRLYWYRQTLGQGPEFLTYFQNEAQLEKSRLLSDRFSAERPKGSFSTLEIQRTEQGDSAMYLCASSLGGGGQPQHFGDGTRLSIL.

This clone showed up just a few times. The genes are TRBV5-1 and TRBJ2-3, with unresolved D. The CDR3 has 17 amino acids. CDR1 SGHRS and CDR2 YFSETQ come from the germline V gene. The V end was cut by 1 base, the J end by 0 bases, with 15 bases between. CDR3 region: CASSLKDGRTSTDTQYF. CDR3 nucleotides: TGCGCCAGCAGCTTGAAGGACGGACGTACTAGCACAGATACGCAGTATTTT.

The J gene is TRBJ2-2, the V gene TRBV7-8; TRBD1 aligns across 7 bases. V shed 4 bases and J 2 bases; nucleotides not matched to a gene: 13. Germline CDR1 is SGHVS and CDR2 is FQNEAQ. This CDR3 contains 18 residues. This CDR3 is CASSYRVIRDRNTGELFF. CDR3 DNA: TGTGCCAGCAGCTATAGGGTAATCCGGGACAGAAACACCGGGGAGCTGTTTTTT.

This chain joins TRBV28 and TRBJ1-2; D may be TRBD1 (6 bases). V was shortened by 5 bases and J by 5 bases, with 12 bases between the two germline ends. Germline V lookup: CDR1 MDHEN, CDR2 SYDVKM. This CDR3 has 13 residues. The CDR3 is CASSEGQMYGYTF. CDR3 in DNA: TGTGCCAGCAGTGAAGGACAGATGTATGGCTACACCTTC.

The J gene is TRBJ2-1, the V gene TRBV10-1; 9 bases match TRBD2. J was trimmed by 10 bases and V by 2 bases; bases with no gene match: 9. CDR3 length: 15 residues. Germline V gene lookup returns CDR1 WNHNN and CDR2 SYGVQD (reference sequence). This chain's CDR3 is CASSEGGGRAGEQFF. Here the CDR3 DNA reads TGCGCCAGCAGTGAGGGCGGCGGGAGGGCCGGAGAGCAGTTCTTC.

The rearrangement uses TRBV4-1 and TRBJ2-2; perhaps TRBD1 as D (6 bases). From germline, CDR1 is MGHRA and CDR2 YSYEKL. V lost 3 bases and J lost 4, with 15 bases in between. This CDR3 has 16 residues. CDR3 DNA sequence: TGCGCCAGCAGCCATAGGAAGGACAGCTTCACCGGGGAGCTGTTTTTT. Its translation is CASSHRKDSFTGELFF.

The V gene is TRBV7-2, the J gene TRBJ2-5, with 7 bases identical to TRBD1. The CDR3 length is 14 residues. V shed 6 bases and J 1 base; nucleotides not matched to a gene: 5. Germline loops: CDR1 SGHTA, CDR2 FQGNSA. CDR3 sequence (DNA): TGTGCCAGCAGGGTGAGGGGGCCCCAAGAGACCCAGTACTTC. Translating it yields CASRVRGPQETQYF.

V usage is TRBV4-1 and J usage is TRBJ2-5; a possible D gene is TRBD2 (6 bases). The CDR3 runs to 18 residues. CDR1 and CDR2 from the germline V gene are MGHRA and YSYEKL. V was shortened by 1 base and J by 7 bases, with 25 bases between the two germline ends. The CDR3 bases are TGCGCCAGCAGCCAAGGTCGGGGGTTCGGACTACCCGGAGGGACCCAGTACTTC. Amino acid sequence: CASSQGRGFGLPGGTQYF.